The next 28 T cell receptor beta chains were all read from a single sample in a study of post-analysis software for immune sequencing data. Incorporated into the TCR beta cDNA libraries were unique molecular identifiers, which served to reduce PCR and sequencing biases. One entry per CDR3 protein, called by TCRdb with MiXCR from the PCR reads. The sample records 170,000 or so distinct CDR3 sequences, around 30% being singletons. Antigens for these TCRs are unknown. General observations from the study: Compared with controls, patients had more of 4 to 6 TRBV segments, including TRBV5-6, TRBV5-1 and TRBV20-1.

Sequencing was done on a sample of blood. These receptors were taken from a girl under 18 with multiple sclerosis.

The chain uses TRBV10-1 and TRBJ2-7; D is ambiguous. CDR3 length: 15 amino acids. CDR1 WNHNN and CDR2 SYGVQD come from the germline V gene (reference sequence). Deletions cut 4 bases from V and 2 bases from J, with 15 bases between. DNA of the CDR3: TGCGCCAGCAGTGGTTTCGTTGGTAGGACCTACGAGCAGTACTTC. It translates to CASSGFVGRTYEQYF.

This clonotype was detected many times. The chain couples TRBV10-3 to TRBJ2-1; 7 bases align to TRBD2. V shed 3 bases and J 4 bases; nucleotides not matched to a gene: 6. The CDR3 is made up of 15 amino acids. In germline, CDR1 is ENHRY, CDR2 SYGVKD. Here the CDR3 DNA reads TGTGCCATCAGTGAACGGGAGCGGGATTACAATGAGCAGTTCTTC. Protein sequence: CAISERERDYNEQFF.

This clonotype was detected ten times or more. This rearrangement joins TRBV29-1 to TRBJ2-1, with TRBD2 matching 7 bases. V gave up 3 bases and J gave up 12 bases; unmatched junction bases: 8. CDR3 length: 12 residues. CDR1 and CDR2 from the germline V gene are SQVTM and ANQGSEA. Written as DNA, the CDR3 is TGCAGCGTTGAGACATTTGGGAGGGGGCAGTTCTTC. Encoded protein: CSVETFGRGQFF.

This clonotype has at least ten counts. The chain links TRBV29-1 to TRBJ2-3; D remains ambiguous. V shed 0 bases and J shed 2 bases, with 9 bases lying between them. Per the germline V gene, CDR1 is SQVTM and CDR2 is ANQGSEA. The CDR3 is 14 residues long. The chain's CDR3 is CSVEDGGSTDTQYF. The CDR3 DNA follows: TGCAGCGTTGAAGATGGCGGCTCCACAGATACGCAGTATTTT.

CDR3 nucleotide sequence: TGTGCCAGTAGTATCCCCTTACACCTAGCGGGAGGGGTAAGCGTTGAGTTCTTC. Translating it yields CASSIPLHLAGGVSVEFF. This sequence joins TRBV19 and TRBJ2-1, with 12 bases aligning to TRBD2. The trim removed 3 bases at V and 14 bases at J, leaving 20 bases unmatched. CDR1 is LNHDA, CDR2 SQIVND, per germline (reference sequence). The CDR3 sequence is 18 residues long.

This clonotype has only a few counts. A single base separates this from a much larger clone, so it may be a read error. The chain carries TRBV20-1 and TRBJ2-1, with TRBD2 identical over 8 bases. The closer fit of TRBJ2-7 to the DNA end suggests the J call may be wrong. This CDR3 contains 15 residues. Germline CDR1 DFQATT, CDR2 SNEGSKA (reference sequence). The CDR3 nucleotides are TGCAGTGCTAGAGATAACAGCGGGAGCTACAATGAGCAGTACTTC. The encoded protein is CSARDNSGSYNEQYF.

This clonotype came up once. J is TRBJ1-3 and V is TRBV20-1, with a tentative D call TRBD1 (5 bases). The germline V and J ends were trimmed by 6 bases and 0 bases, with 15 bases remaining between them. The CDR3 has 15 amino acids. CDR1 and CDR2 (germline): DFQATT, SNEGSKA (reference sequence). The CDR3 is CSAYPGTNSGNTIYF. As DNA, the CDR3 is TGCAGTGCGTATCCCGGGACGAACTCTGGAAACACCATATATTTT.

With regard to this clonotype: This may come from a read error, since a much larger clone is one base off. The chain uses TRBV29-1 and TRBJ2-7; no clear D. The CDR3 is 11 amino acids. Germline V gene lookup returns CDR1 SQVTM and CDR2 ANQGSEA. This CDR3 reads CSGEFGETRYF. DNA for the CDR3: TGCAGCGGTGAATTCGGTGAGACCCGGTACTTC.

This clonotype was detected only a few times. The gene calls are TRBV3-1 and TRBJ1-1; no clear D. Between the trimmed V and J ends, which lost 0 bases and 3 bases, there was a span of 14 bases. The germline CDR1 and CDR2 sequences are LGHDT and YNNKEL (reference sequence). The CDR3 spans 16 residues. The CDR3 coding sequence is TGTGCCAGCAGCCAAGATCAAAGGGAGTGGGACACTGAAGCTTTCTTT. It is translated as CASSQDQREWDTEAFF.

The J gene is TRBJ2-4, the V gene TRBV20-1; 8 bases match TRBD2. The assigned J gene may be wrong: the sequence end matches TRBJ2-7 better. The CDR3 is made up of 16 amino acids. From germline, CDR1 is DFQATT and CDR2 SNEGSKA (reference sequence). The CDR3 loop reads CSARDLMASGPYEQYF. In DNA form, the CDR3 reads TGCAGTGCTAGAGATTTAATGGCTAGCGGGCCCTACGAGCAGTACTTC.

This clonotype appeared a few times. This rearrangement joins TRBV24-1 to TRBJ2-1; 9 positions agree with TRBD2. The CDR3 runs 17 residues. The germline CDR1 and CDR2 sequences are KGHDR and SFDVKD. The J segment lost 0 bases and the V segment lost 1 base, leaving 3 bases of the junction unmatched. The CDR3 nucleotides are TGTGCCACCAGTGATTTAAATAGCGGGGGCTCCTACAATGAGCAGTTCTTC. Its translation is CATSDLNSGGSYNEQFF.

V is TRBV21-1 and J is TRBJ1-2. TRBV21-1 constitutes a pseudogene. The CDR3 has 14 amino acids. As DNA, the CDR3 is TGTGCCAGCAGCAGCGGGCCGACTAACTATGGCTACACCTTC. Encoded protein: CASSSGPTNYGYTF.

Concerning this clonotype itself: This could be a read error, since a much larger clone is one nucleotide away. The rearrangement joins TRBV6-5 to TRBJ2-7; 9 positions agree with TRBD1. V lost 6 bases to trimming and J lost 9 bases; unmatched junction nucleotides: 3. Germline CDR1 is MNHEY and CDR2 is SVGAGI. CDR3 size: 11 residues. In DNA form, the CDR3 reads TGTGCCAGCAGGTCGGACAGGGGGCAGTACTTC. Translating it yields CASRSDRGQYF.

On this clonotype itself: This may stem from a read error, because a much larger clone lies one nucleotide away. The J gene is TRBJ2-1, the V gene TRBV6-5; 9 nucleotides align to TRBD1. CDR1 and CDR2 (germline): MNHEY, SVGAGI. J was trimmed by 13 bases and V by 4 bases; bases with no gene match: 17. The CDR3 totals 16 residues. CDR3: CASSSISDRGRETQFF. The CDR3 bases are TGTGCCAGCAGTTCTATCTCGGACAGGGGACGAGAGACCCAGTTCTTC.

This clonotype appeared many times. The rearrangement uses TRBV6-1 and TRBJ2-7, with D hard to call. The CDR3 spans 13 residues. Germline V gene lookup returns CDR1 MNHNS and CDR2 SASEGT. V shed 4 bases and J shed 2 bases, with 9 bases lying between them. The CDR3 here is CASSVTETYEQYF. The CDR3 nucleotides read TGTGCCAGCAGTGTCACGGAAACCTACGAGCAGTACTTC.

As concerns this clonotype: This may arise from a read error, as a much more abundant clone is one base away. The CDR3 sequence is CASTTYPTGGSGYTF. CDR3 coding DNA: TGTGCCAGCACCACGTACCCGACAGGGGGGTCCGGCTACACCTTC. The rearrangement links TRBV12-3 or TRBV12-4 to TRBJ1-2, with TRBD1 matching 9 bases. This CDR3 is 15 amino acids long. Germline trimming cut 7 bases from V and 8 bases from J; bases unmatched to any gene: 14.

The rearrangement uses TRBV20-1 and TRBJ2-1, with a tentative D call TRBD1 (6 bases). Germline V CDR1 and CDR2: DFQATT, SNEGSKA (reference sequence). V was clipped by 6 bases and J by 3 bases, with 12 bases between them. This CDR3 comprises 13 residues. CDR3 in DNA: TGCAGTGCGACGGACAGTTTCTACAATGAGCAGTTCTTC. Amino acids: CSATDSFYNEQFF.

The chain recombines TRBV15 with TRBJ1-5; a possible D gene is TRBD1 (6 bases). The germline V gene has CDR1 LNHNV and CDR2 YYDKDF (reference sequence). This CDR3 is 15 amino acids long. V was shortened by 4 bases and J by 4 bases, with 14 bases between the two germline ends. CDR3 in amino acids: CATSKRGGRNQPQHF. The CDR3 nucleotides are TGTGCCACCAGCAAGCGGGGGGGCAGGAATCAGCCCCAGCATTTT.

This clonotype was found many times. The genes are TRBV11-2 and TRBJ2-7; the D gene is possibly TRBD2 (5 bases). V lost 4 bases and J 3 bases, leaving 10 bases between the germline ends. The CDR3 is made up of 13 amino acids. Per the germline V gene, CDR1 is SGHAT and CDR2 is FQNNGV. The CDR3 coding sequence is TGTGCCAGCAGCTCTACTAGTCTCTACGAGCAGTACTTC. It codes for CASSSTSLYEQYF.

Details on this clonotype: The junction departs from germline at one end; a sequencing error may be responsible. V and J are TRBV6-2 or TRBV6-3 and TRBJ1-5; D is perhaps TRBD1 (5 bases). The CDR3 length is 14 residues. Per germline, CDR1 MNHEY and CDR2 SVGEGT. The CDR3 DNA reads as TGTGCCGGCAGTTACTTGGGGGGCAATCAGCCCCAGCATTTT. Protein product: CAGSYLGGNQPQHF.

This clonotype appeared many times. V usage is TRBV9 and J usage is TRBJ2-5, with 8 bases matching TRBD2. Germline loops: CDR1 SGDLS, CDR2 YYNGEE. There are 16 residues in the CDR3. The V segment lost 8 bases and the J segment 2 bases; nucleotides outside the gene matches: 14. CDR3 DNA: TGTGCCAGTAGCAAGGGGTCTAGCGGGCTTCAAGAGACCCAGTACTTC. This translates into CASSKGSSGLQETQYF.

On this clonotype itself: A read error is possible here, since a much larger clone lies one base away. The gene calls are TRBV20-1 and TRBJ2-1; 8 positions agree with TRBD2. Per the germline V gene, CDR1 is DFQATT and CDR2 is SNEGSKA (reference sequence). The CDR3 is 18 amino acids. CDR3: CSARVSGTREKSYNEQVF. In DNA, the CDR3 is TGCAGTGCTAGAGTTTCCGGGACTAGAGAAAAGTCCTACAATGAGCAGGTCTTC.

This sequence joins TRBV4-1 and TRBJ1-1; D remains ambiguous. This CDR3 spans 16 amino acids. Germline V lookup: CDR1 MGHRA, CDR2 YSYEKL. V dropped 1 base and J dropped 1 base, with 13 bases sitting between them. This chain's CDR3 is CASSQAHGRRNTEAFF. Here the CDR3 DNA reads TGCGCCAGCAGCCAAGCTCACGGACGGAGGAACACTGAAGCTTTCTTT.

The CDR3 spells CASSSSGREQFF. The CDR3 DNA sequence: TGTGCCAGCAGCTCTAGCGGGAGGGAGCAGTTCTTC. V and J are TRBV7-6 and TRBJ2-1; 11 nucleotides agree with TRBD2. Germline V gene sequence: CDR1 SGHVS, CDR2 FNYEAQ. The CDR3 totals 12 residues. J lost 10 bases, V lost 4 bases, and 0 bases had no gene match.

As regards this clonotype: It may be a read error: a sequence one base away is much more abundant. The chain combines TRBV5-1 with TRBJ2-7; TRBD1 matches at 12 bases. Germline lookup yields CDR1 SGHRS and CDR2 YFSETQ. This CDR3 comprises 15 residues. V lost 2 bases, J lost 5 bases, and 5 bases stayed unmatched. The CDR3 reads CASSFGTGGRDEQYF. The CDR3 DNA reads as TGCGCCAGCAGCTTCGGGACAGGGGGCCGCGACGAGCAGTACTTC. Supplemented by reference TRBV5-1 and TRBJ2-7, the full variable domain reads KAGVTQTPRYLIKTRGQQVTLSCSPISGHRSVSWYQQTPGQGLQFLFEYFSETQRNKGNFPGRFSGRQFSNSRSEMNVSTLELGDSALYLCASSFGTGGRDEQYFGPGTRLTVT.

As regards this clonotype: Given a much more abundant clone one base away, this may be a read error. The chain recombines TRBV11-2 with TRBJ2-1; D might be TRBD2 (6 bases). Germline assignment: CDR1 SGHAT and CDR2 FQNNGV. The length of the CDR3 is 14 residues. CDR3 sequence (DNA): TGTGCCAACAGCCCGGGACTCTCCTACAATGAGCAGTTCTTC. It codes for CANSPGLSYNEQFF.

Concerning this clonotype: One junction end does not reproduce the germline sequence, and a read error may be involved. The chain carries TRBV27 and TRBJ1-6, with D perhaps matching TRBD1 (5 bases). The CDR3 totals 14 residues. CDR1 is MNHEY and CDR2 is SMNVEV in the germline V gene (reference sequence). The CDR3 sequence is CANSRTRGGAPLHF. For the CDR3, the DNA is TGTGCCAACAGTCGGACGAGGGGCGGAGCTCCCCTCCACTTT.

This clonotype has at least ten counts. V gene TRBV5-1 combines with J gene TRBJ2-1, with unresolved D. This CDR3 spans 13 amino acids. Trimming removed 0 bases at V and 8 bases at J, with 9 bases between. Germline V CDR1 and CDR2: SGHRS, YFSETQ. CDR3 bases: TGCGCCAGCAGCTTGGCGGGCTGGCATGAGCAGTTCTTC. Protein product: CASSLAGWHEQFF.